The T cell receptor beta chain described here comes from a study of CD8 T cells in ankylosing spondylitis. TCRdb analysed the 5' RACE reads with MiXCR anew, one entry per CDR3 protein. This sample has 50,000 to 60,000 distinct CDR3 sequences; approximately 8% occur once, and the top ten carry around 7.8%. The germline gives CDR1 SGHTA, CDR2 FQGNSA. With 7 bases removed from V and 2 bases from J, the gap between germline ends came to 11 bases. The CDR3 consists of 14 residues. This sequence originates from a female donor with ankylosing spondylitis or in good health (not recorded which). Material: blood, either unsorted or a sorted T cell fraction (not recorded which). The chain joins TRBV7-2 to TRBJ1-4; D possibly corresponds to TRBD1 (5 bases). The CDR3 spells CASTLGPTNEKLFF. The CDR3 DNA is TGTGCCAGCACCTTGGGGCCCACTAATGAAAAACTGTTTTTT.